The 29 T cell receptor beta chains reported below all come from one sample, sequenced in a study of blood T cells in healthy people across ages. Next came a second PCR, run for about 6 to 11 cycles, which used a sample-barcoded 5' primer along with a J-beta primer mix. MiXCR, run by TCRdb on the 5' RACE reads, gives a single entry per CDR3 protein. The sample lists hundreds of thousands of distinct CDR3 sequences, roughly 20% seen once, with 3.5% to 4% in the top ten. The sequencing input was blood. All receptors come from a man between 65 and 80 years old in good health.

This clonotype appeared a few times. The rearrangement links TRBV2 to TRBJ2-1, with TRBD1 matching over 10 bases. Germline loops: CDR1 SNHLY, CDR2 FYNNEI. V lost 6 bases, J lost 2 bases, and 4 bases stayed unmatched. This CDR3 has 15 residues. CDR3 sequence (DNA): TGTGCCAGCAGGGTGGGACAGGGGCCCTACAATGAGCAGTTCTTC. It codes for CASRVGQGPYNEQFF.

This chain connects TRBV5-1 to TRBJ2-5, with 11 positions matching TRBD2. J gave up 2 bases and V 4 bases, and 4 bases lay outside the gene matches. This CDR3 contains 15 residues. Germline values: CDR1 SGHRS, CDR2 YFSETQ. The CDR3 DNA sequence: TGCGCCAGCAGCGGAGGACTAGCGGGTCAAGAGACCCAGTACTTC. This codes for CASSGGLAGQETQYF.

This clonotype was detected a few times. The rearrangement uses TRBV7-9 and TRBJ2-2; tentative D call: TRBD1 (5 bases). Germline CDR1 and CDR2: SEHNR and FQNEAQ (reference sequence). The CDR3 runs 18 residues. V dropped 5 bases and J dropped 6 bases, with 25 bases sitting between them. CDR3: CASSPRGQGFGDAGELFF. The CDR3 bases are TGTGCCAGCAGCCCCAGAGGCCAGGGATTCGGCGACGCCGGGGAGCTGTTTTTT.

The chain is built from TRBV24-1 and TRBJ2-3; tentatively, D is TRBD2 (7 bases). V lost 1 base and J lost 6, with 16 bases in between. CDR3 size: 16 residues. Per the germline V gene, CDR1 is KGHDR and CDR2 is SFDVKD. The CDR3 is CATSDFGGGGFDTQYF. CDR3 bases: TGTGCCACCAGTGATTTCGGGGGAGGGGGTTTCGATACGCAGTATTTT.

This chain connects TRBV6-6 to TRBJ1-3, with D uncertain. CDR1 is MNHNY and CDR2 is SVGAGI in the germline V gene (reference sequence). This CDR3 is 14 amino acids long. Trimming removed 5 bases from V and 3 bases from J, with 11 bases in between. The CDR3 DNA reads as TGTGCCAGCAGTAGGGTAGTAGGTGGAAACACCATATATTTT. Amino acids: CASSRVVGGNTIYF.

This chain connects TRBV5-1 to TRBJ2-1; D gene unclear. The CDR3 has 17 amino acids. Germline loops: CDR1 SGHRS, CDR2 YFSETQ. V was clipped by 3 bases and J by 2 bases, with 18 bases between them. CDR3 loop: CASSSGPTVSPYNEQFF. In DNA form, the CDR3 reads TGCGCCAGCAGCTCAGGACCCACTGTAAGCCCCTACAATGAGCAGTTCTTC.

This clonotype was counted a few times. A read error may explain this, as a much larger clone is one base away. V is TRBV10-3 and J is TRBJ1-2; TRBD1 agrees at 11 bases. The germline gives CDR1 ENHRY, CDR2 SYGVKD. V was clipped by 7 bases and J by 8 bases; unmatched bases: 12. The CDR3 spans 15 residues. CDR3 sequence reads: CAINPTGQGAEGYTF. DNA of the CDR3: TGTGCCATCAATCCAACAGGACAGGGGGCTGAGGGCTACACCTTC.

V and J are TRBV5-1 and TRBJ1-1; TRBD1 agrees at 8 bases. CDR1 is SGHRS and CDR2 is YFSETQ in the germline V gene. The CDR3 runs to 14 residues. V shed 1 base, J shed 4 bases, and the junction held 3 bases outside the gene matches. CDR3 coding DNA: TGCGCCAGCAGCTTGACGACAGGGGTCACTGAAGCTTTCTTT. Translating gives CASSLTTGVTEAFF.

This clonotype was recorded a few times. The chain joins TRBV20-1 to TRBJ2-3; 10 bases match TRBD2. The CDR3 runs to 16 residues. The trim removed 0 bases at V and 3 bases at J, leaving 6 bases unmatched. Per germline, CDR1 DFQATT and CDR2 SNEGSKA (reference sequence). The CDR3 DNA is TGCAGTGCTAGAGATCGAGCGGGAGGGCAAACAGATACGCAGTATTTT. Translated: CSARDRAGGQTDTQYF.

The chain is built from TRBV6-2 or TRBV6-3 and TRBJ2-3; tentatively, D is TRBD2 (5 bases). The germline V and J ends were trimmed by 4 bases and 3 bases, with 14 bases remaining between them. CDR3 length: 15 amino acids. Germline CDR1 is MNHEY and CDR2 is SVGEGT. Here the CDR3 reads CASSSIGLITDTQYF. The DNA of the CDR3 is TGTGCCAGCAGTTCAATCGGACTCATAACAGATACGCAGTATTTT.

This clonotype was detected ten times or more. This chain uses TRBV6-6 with TRBJ2-1; 10 bases match TRBD1. The J segment lost 3 bases and the V segment lost 8 bases, leaving 1 base of the junction unmatched. The germline V gene encodes CDR1 MNHNY and CDR2 SVGAGI (reference sequence). This CDR3 is 13 amino acids long. The CDR3 DNA reads as TGTGCCAGCTGGACAGGGGGCTACAATGAGCAGTTCTTC. It translates to CASWTGGYNEQFF.

The genes are TRBV5-1 and TRBJ2-7, with D perhaps matching TRBD1 or TRBD2 (5 bases each). There are 16 residues in the CDR3. Trimming removed 4 bases from V and 3 bases from J, with 20 bases in between. Germline assignment: CDR1 SGHRS and CDR2 YFSETQ. The chain's CDR3 is CASSPEGYRSGYEQYF. The CDR3 nucleotides are TGCGCCAGCAGCCCCGAGGGCTACAGGAGCGGCTACGAGCAGTACTTC.

This clonotype was found many times. The chain employs TRBV5-1 and TRBJ2-5, with TRBD2 as a possible D gene (6 bases). The V and J ends lost 4 bases and 2 bases respectively, with 12 bases between them. The CDR3 runs 14 residues. From germline, CDR1 is SGHRS and CDR2 YFSETQ. The CDR3 sequence: CASSNGGLQETQYF. In nucleotides, the CDR3 is TGCGCCAGCAGCAACGGGGGACTTCAAGAGACCCAGTACTTC.

The rearrangement links TRBV12-3 or TRBV12-4 to TRBJ1-2; D is perhaps TRBD1 (6 bases). The CDR3 has 13 residues. The V end lost 6 bases, the J end lost 5 bases, and 13 bases lay between the germline ends. The CDR3, as DNA: TGTGCCAGCAGCCCGGACAGCTTTTATGGCTACACCTTC. The encoded protein is CASSPDSFYGYTF.

The genes are TRBV29-1 and TRBJ2-7, with unresolved D. The CDR3 sequence is 13 residues long. V was trimmed by 3 bases and J by 3 bases, leaving 12 bases between them. Germline-derived CDR1 and CDR2 are SQVTM and ANQGSEA. CDR3 residues: CSVEGEGGYEQYF. CDR3 nucleotides: TGCAGCGTTGAGGGTGAAGGCGGCTACGAGCAGTACTTC.

This clonotype was observed a few times. This chain uses TRBV28 with TRBJ1-6; 8 bases agree with TRBD1. J was trimmed by 7 bases and V by 8 bases; bases with no gene match: 7. CDR1 and CDR2 (germline): MDHEN, SYDVKM. This CDR3 is built from 14 residues. The CDR3 here is CASGEDRANSPLHF. In DNA form, the CDR3 reads TGTGCCAGCGGGGAGGACAGGGCGAATTCACCCCTCCACTTT. The full variable domain, completed using reference TRBV28 and TRBJ1-6, is DVKVTQSSRYLVKRTGEKVFLECVQDMDHENMFWYRQDPGLGLRLIYFSYDVKMKEKGDIPEGYSVSREKKERFSLILESASTNQTSMYLCASGEDRANSPLHFGNGTRLTVT.

This chain connects TRBV7-9 to TRBJ2-7; 11 nucleotides line up with TRBD1. CDR3 length: 12 residues. Looked up from germline, CDR1 is SEHNR and CDR2 is FQNEAQ (reference sequence). The CDR3 coding sequence is TGTGTCGCGGGACAGGGGGTCCACGAGCAGTACTTC. Amino acid sequence: CVAGQGVHEQYF.

Concerning this clonotype: An end of the junction differs from the germline gene, which may be a read error. The V call is TRBV5-1, the J call TRBJ2-7, with TRBD2 matching over 9 bases. The J call may be faulty, since TRBJ2-5 better matches the DNA end. The CDR3 extends over 16 amino acids. Germline CDR1 reads SGHRS; CDR2 reads YFSETQ. In nucleotides, the CDR3 is TGCGCCAGCAACTTGATGGCTAGCGGGATGGGGGAGACCCAGTACTTC. As protein: CASNLMASGMGETQYF.

The chain has TRBV20-1 and TRBJ2-7, with D uncertain. The CDR3 extends over 14 amino acids. Per germline, CDR1 DFQATT and CDR2 SNEGSKA (reference sequence). V was pared by 3 bases and J by 4 bases, with 16 bases between. In DNA, the CDR3 is TGCAGTGCTAGCTCGCGGACCTCCCGTTACGAGCAGTACTTC. As protein: CSASSRTSRYEQYF.

This clonotype was seen only a few times. This chain links TRBV10-2 with TRBJ2-7, with D uncertain. There are 12 residues in the CDR3. CDR1 is WSHSY, CDR2 SAAADI, per germline. V shed 9 bases and J shed 3 bases, with 12 bases lying between them. The CDR3 region has the DNA TGCGCCAGTAGTATTCAGGTCTACGAGCAGTACTTC. Amino acid sequence: CASSIQVYEQYF.

The chain uses TRBV7-2 and TRBJ2-3, with TRBD2 matching over 9 bases. The CDR3 is 19 residues long. Trimming removed 1 base from V and 0 bases from J; junction bases left unmatched: 11. Per the germline V gene, CDR1 is SGHTA and CDR2 is FQGNSA. The CDR3 protein is CASSLERSGSPRSTDTQYF. The CDR3 DNA reads as TGTGCCAGCAGCTTAGAACGTAGCGGGAGTCCTAGAAGCACAGATACGCAGTATTTT.

The chain has TRBV7-8 and TRBJ2-3; TRBD2 matches 10 bases. Germline V gene data show CDR1 as SGHVS and CDR2 as FQNEAQ. The V segment lost 1 base and the J segment 6 bases; nucleotides outside the gene matches: 4. CDR3 length: 15 residues. The CDR3 DNA follows: TGTGCCAGCAGCTTAGTTCTAGCGGGAGTGGATACGCAGTATTTT. It encodes CASSLVLAGVDTQYF.

CDR3 DNA: TGTGCCAGCAGCTTTGCCGGGAGAGGGAACAATGAGCAGTTCTTC. Its translation: CASSFAGRGNNEQFF. The chain combines TRBV5-6 with TRBJ2-1; TRBD2 might be the D (6 bases). CDR1 and CDR2 (germline): SGHDT, YYEEEE. Trimming removed 2 bases from V and 5 bases from J, with 14 bases in between. CDR3 length equals 15 residues.

The gene calls are TRBV11-2 and TRBJ2-3; unclear D gene. V gave up 5 bases and J gave up 6 bases, with 6 bases separating them. Germline loops: CDR1 SGHAT, CDR2 FQNNGV. The CDR3 spans 11 residues. The CDR3 is CASSRHDTQYF. CDR3 DNA sequence: TGTGCCAGCAGCCGACACGATACGCAGTATTTT.

This clonotype was seen ten or more times. CDR3 nucleotide sequence: TGTGCCAGCAGTAAGGGACAGCGACTAGCGGGATTATCCTACGAGCAGTACTTC. It specifies CASSKGQRLAGLSYEQYF. The chain is built from TRBV6-2 or TRBV6-3 and TRBJ2-5; 11 bases align to TRBD2. The end of the DNA is better explained by TRBJ2-7, so the J call may be wrong. The CDR3 is made up of 18 amino acids. Germline V gene lookup returns CDR1 MNHEY and CDR2 SVGEGT.

This clonotype was picked up a small number of times. The chain is built from TRBV7-2 and TRBJ1-2; D gene uncertain. The CDR3 contains 12 residues. Germline CDR1 reads SGHTA; CDR2 reads FQGNSA. V was pared by 5 bases and J by 7 bases, with 11 bases between. Here the CDR3 DNA reads TGTGCCAGCAGCCCCCGGACCGGTGGCTACACCTTC. Protein: CASSPRTGGYTF. Together with reference TRBV7-2 and TRBJ1-2, the CDR3 gives the full variable domain: GAGVSQSPSNKVTEKGKDVELRCDPISGHTALYWYRQSLGQGLEFLIYFQGNSAPDKSGLPSDRFSAERTGGSVSTLTIQRTQQEDSAVYLCASSPRTGGYTFGSGTRLTVV.

The chain employs TRBV18 and TRBJ1-4; possibly TRBD1 for D (5 bases). The CDR3 extends over 15 amino acids. Trimming pared 2 bases from V and 7 bases from J, leaving 14 bases between. The germline CDR1 and CDR2 sequences are KGHSH and LQKENI. CDR3 in amino acids: CASSPGGTSREKLFF. For the CDR3, the DNA is TGTGCCAGCTCACCAGGCGGGACCTCCCGTGAAAAACTGTTTTTT. Together with reference TRBV18 and TRBJ1-4, the CDR3 gives the full variable domain: NAGVMQNPRHLVRRRGQEARLRCSPMKGHSHVYWYRQLPEEGLKFMVYLQKENIIDESGMPKERFSAEFPKEGPSILRIQQVVRGDSAAYFCASSPGGTSREKLFFGSGTQLSVL.

V gene TRBV3-1 combines with J gene TRBJ1-6; perhaps TRBD1 as D (5 bases). Trimming shortened V by 1 base and J by 7 bases, and 8 bases separated the two germline ends. Germline V gives CDR1 LGHDT, CDR2 YNNKEL (reference sequence). The CDR3 consists of 14 residues. As DNA, the CDR3 is TGTGCCAGCAGCCAAGGACAGCCGAATTCACCCCTCCACTTT. It specifies CASSQGQPNSPLHF.

The chain employs TRBV5-1 and TRBJ2-5; TRBD2 matches 11 bases. Matching the DNA end better, TRBJ2-7 makes the J call doubtful. The length of the CDR3 is 15 residues. CDR1 and CDR2 from the germline V gene are SGHRS and YFSETQ. CDR3 loop: CASSVLAGEFYEQYF. The CDR3 DNA sequence: TGCGCCAGCAGCGTACTAGCGGGAGAATTTTACGAGCAGTACTTC.